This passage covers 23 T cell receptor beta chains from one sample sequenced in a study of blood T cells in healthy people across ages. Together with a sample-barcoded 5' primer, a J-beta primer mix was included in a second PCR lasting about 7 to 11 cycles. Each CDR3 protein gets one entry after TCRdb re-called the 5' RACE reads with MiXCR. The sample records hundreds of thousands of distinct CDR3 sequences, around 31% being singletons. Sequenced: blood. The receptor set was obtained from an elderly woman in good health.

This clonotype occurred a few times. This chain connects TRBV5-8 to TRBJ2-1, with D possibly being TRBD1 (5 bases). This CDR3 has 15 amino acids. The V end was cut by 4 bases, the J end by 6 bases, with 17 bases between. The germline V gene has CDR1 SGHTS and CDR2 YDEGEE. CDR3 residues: CASSHGKGLGNEQFF. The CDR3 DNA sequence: TGTGCCAGCAGCCACGGAAAGGGGCTGGGCAATGAGCAGTTCTTC.

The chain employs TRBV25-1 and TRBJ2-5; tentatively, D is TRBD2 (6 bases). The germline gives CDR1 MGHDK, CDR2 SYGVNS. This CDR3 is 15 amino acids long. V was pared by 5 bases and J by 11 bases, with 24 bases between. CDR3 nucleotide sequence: TGTGCCAGCAGTCCGACTAGTGAGTTTTTGGGTGAGCAGTACTTC. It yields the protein CASSPTSEFLGEQYF.

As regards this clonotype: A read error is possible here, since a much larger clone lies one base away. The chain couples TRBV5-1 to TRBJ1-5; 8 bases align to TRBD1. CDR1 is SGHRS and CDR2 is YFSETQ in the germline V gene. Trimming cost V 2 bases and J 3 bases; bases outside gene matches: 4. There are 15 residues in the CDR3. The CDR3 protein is CASSLETGDNQPQHF. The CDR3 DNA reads TGCGCCAGCAGCTTAGAGACAGGGGACAATCAGCCCCAGCATTTT.

The CDR3 region is CSASKRVSYEQFF. The CDR3 region has the DNA TGCAGTGCTAGTAAGCGGGTTTCGTATGAGCAGTTCTTC. The V gene is TRBV20-1, the J gene TRBJ2-1, with a possible D match to TRBD2 (6 bases). This CDR3 is built from 13 residues. Per the germline V gene, CDR1 is DFQATT and CDR2 is SNEGSKA (reference sequence). With 3 bases removed from V and 8 bases from J, the gap between germline ends came to 14 bases.

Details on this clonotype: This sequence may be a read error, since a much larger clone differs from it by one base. The CDR3 loop reads CANSLARWNEQYF. CDR3 coding DNA: TGTGCCAACAGCTTAGCGCGGTGGAATGAGCAGTACTTC. The V call is TRBV7-2, the J call TRBJ2-5; D might be TRBD2 (5 bases). Germline V gene sequence: CDR1 SGHTA, CDR2 FQGNSA. There are 13 residues in the CDR3.

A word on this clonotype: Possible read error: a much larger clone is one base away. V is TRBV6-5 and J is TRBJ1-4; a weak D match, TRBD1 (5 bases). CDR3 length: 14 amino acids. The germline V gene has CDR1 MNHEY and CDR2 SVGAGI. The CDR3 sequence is CASSYGQGDEKRFF. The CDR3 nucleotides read TGTGCCAGCAGTTACGGGCAGGGAGATGAAAAACGGTTTTTT.

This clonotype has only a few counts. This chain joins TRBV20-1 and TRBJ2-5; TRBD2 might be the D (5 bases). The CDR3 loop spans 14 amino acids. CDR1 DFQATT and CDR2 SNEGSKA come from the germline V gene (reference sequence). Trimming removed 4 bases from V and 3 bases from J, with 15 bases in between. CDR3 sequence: CSAKPSLGKETQYF. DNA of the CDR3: TGCAGTGCTAAGCCTTCCCTCGGGAAAGAGACCCAGTACTTC.

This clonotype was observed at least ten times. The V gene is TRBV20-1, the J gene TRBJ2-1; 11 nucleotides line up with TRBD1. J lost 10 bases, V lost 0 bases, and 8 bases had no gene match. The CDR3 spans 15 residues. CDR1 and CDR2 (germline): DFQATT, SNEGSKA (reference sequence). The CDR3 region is CSARDDGQGAWEQFF. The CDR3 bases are TGCAGTGCTAGAGATGATGGACAGGGGGCCTGGGAGCAGTTCTTC.

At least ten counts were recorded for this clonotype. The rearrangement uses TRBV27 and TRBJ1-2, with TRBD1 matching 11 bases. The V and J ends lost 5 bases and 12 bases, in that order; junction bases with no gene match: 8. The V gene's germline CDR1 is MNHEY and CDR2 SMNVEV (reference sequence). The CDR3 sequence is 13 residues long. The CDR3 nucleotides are TGTGCCAGCAGTCTCGGGACAGGGGGAATCCACACCTTC. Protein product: CASSLGTGGIHTF.

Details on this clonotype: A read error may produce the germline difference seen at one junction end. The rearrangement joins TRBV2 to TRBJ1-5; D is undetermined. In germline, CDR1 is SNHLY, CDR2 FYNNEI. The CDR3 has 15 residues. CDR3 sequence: CAGSEEWLGNQPQHF. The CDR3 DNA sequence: TGTGCCGGCAGTGAAGAATGGTTGGGCAATCAGCCCCAGCATTTT.

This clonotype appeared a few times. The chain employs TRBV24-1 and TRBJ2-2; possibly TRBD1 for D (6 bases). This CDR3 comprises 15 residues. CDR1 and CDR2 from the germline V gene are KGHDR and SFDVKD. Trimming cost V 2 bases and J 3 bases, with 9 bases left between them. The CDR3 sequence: CATSDSQGYTGELFF. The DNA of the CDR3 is TGTGCCACCAGTGATTCACAGGGTTACACCGGGGAGCTGTTTTTT.

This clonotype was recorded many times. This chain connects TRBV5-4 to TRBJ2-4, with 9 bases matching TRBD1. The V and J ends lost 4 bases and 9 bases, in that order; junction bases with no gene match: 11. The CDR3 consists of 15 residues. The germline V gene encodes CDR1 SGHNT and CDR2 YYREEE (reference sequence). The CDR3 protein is CASSHRTGDRSIQYF. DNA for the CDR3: TGTGCCAGCAGCCACCGGACAGGGGACAGGAGCATTCAGTACTTC. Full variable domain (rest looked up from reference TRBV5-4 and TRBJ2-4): ETGVTQSPTHLIKTRGQQVTLRCSSQSGHNTVSWYQQALGQGPQFIFQYYREEENGRGNFPPRFSGLQFPNYSSELNVNALELDDSALYLCASSHRTGDRSIQYFGAGTRLSVL.

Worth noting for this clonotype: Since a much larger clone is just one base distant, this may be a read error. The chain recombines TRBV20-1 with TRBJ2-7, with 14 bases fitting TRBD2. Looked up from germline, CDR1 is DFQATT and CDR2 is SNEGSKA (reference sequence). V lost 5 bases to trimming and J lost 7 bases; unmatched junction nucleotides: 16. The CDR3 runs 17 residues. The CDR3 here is CSARTSGGIYSYNEQYF. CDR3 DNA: TGCAGTGCTCGGACTAGCGGGGGGATATACTCCTACAATGAGCAGTACTTC.

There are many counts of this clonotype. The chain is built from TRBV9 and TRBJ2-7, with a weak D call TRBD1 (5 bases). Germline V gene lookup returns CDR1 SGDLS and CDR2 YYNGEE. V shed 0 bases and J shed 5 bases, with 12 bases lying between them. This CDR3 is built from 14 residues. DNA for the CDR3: TGTGCCAGCAGCGTAGAGGGCAGGGTCAACGAGCAGTACTTC. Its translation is CASSVEGRVNEQYF.

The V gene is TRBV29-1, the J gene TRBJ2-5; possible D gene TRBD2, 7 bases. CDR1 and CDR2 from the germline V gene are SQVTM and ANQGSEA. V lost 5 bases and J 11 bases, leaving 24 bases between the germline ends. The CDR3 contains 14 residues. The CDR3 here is CSVSRGGNSYGQYF. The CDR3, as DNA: TGCAGCGTTTCGAGGGGGGGAAACTCCTACGGGCAGTACTTC.

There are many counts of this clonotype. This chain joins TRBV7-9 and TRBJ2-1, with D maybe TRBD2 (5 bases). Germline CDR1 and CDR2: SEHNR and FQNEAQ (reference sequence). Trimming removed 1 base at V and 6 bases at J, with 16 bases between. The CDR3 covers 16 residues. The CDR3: CASSLVTGSYFNEQFF. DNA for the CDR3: TGTGCCAGCAGCTTAGTAACGGGGTCCTACTTCAATGAGCAGTTCTTC.

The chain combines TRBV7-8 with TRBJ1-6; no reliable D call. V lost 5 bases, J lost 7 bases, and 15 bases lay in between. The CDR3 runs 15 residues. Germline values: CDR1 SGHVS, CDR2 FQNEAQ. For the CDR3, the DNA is TGTGCCAGCAGCGGGCCCCGCGGAGGGAATTCACCCCTCCACTTT. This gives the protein CASSGPRGGNSPLHF.

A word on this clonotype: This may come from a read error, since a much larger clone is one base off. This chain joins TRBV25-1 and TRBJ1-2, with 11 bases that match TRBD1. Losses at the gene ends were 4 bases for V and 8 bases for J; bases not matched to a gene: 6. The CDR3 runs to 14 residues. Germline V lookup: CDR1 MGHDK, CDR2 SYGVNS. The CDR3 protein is CASSGRDRGEGYTF. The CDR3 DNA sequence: TGTGCCAGCAGTGGCAGGGACAGGGGGGAAGGCTACACCTTC.

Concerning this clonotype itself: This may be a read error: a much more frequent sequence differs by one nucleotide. The CDR3 DNA reads TGTGCCATCAGTGAGGGTTCCTACAATGAGCAGTACTTC. It codes for CAISEGSYNEQYF. This sequence joins TRBV10-3 and TRBJ2-1, with D unresolved. The J call is doubtful: the DNA matches TRBJ2-7 better. Germline lookup yields CDR1 ENHRY and CDR2 SYGVKD. The CDR3 has 13 residues.

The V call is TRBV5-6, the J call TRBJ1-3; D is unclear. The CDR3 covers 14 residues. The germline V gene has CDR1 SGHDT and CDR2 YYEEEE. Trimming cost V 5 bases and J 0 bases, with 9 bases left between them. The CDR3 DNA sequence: TGTGCCAGCAGGCCCCGCGGCTCTGGAAACACCATATATTTT. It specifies CASRPRGSGNTIYF. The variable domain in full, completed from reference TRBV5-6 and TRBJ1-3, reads DAGVTQSPTHLIKTRGQQVTLRCSPKSGHDTVSWYQQALGQGPQFIFQYYEEEERQRGNFPDRFSGHQFPNYSSELNVNALLLGDSALYLCASRPRGSGNTIYFGEGSWLTVV.

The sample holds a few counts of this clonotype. The CDR3, as DNA: TGCGCCAGCAGCGAAGCAGGGGGTCGGACTGAAGCTTTCTTT. This gives the protein CASSEAGGRTEAFF. The rearrangement joins TRBV5-1 to TRBJ1-1, with 7 bases that match TRBD1. The CDR3 is 14 amino acids. J lost 5 bases, V lost 4 bases, and 8 bases had no gene match. Per the germline V gene, CDR1 is SGHRS and CDR2 is YFSETQ.

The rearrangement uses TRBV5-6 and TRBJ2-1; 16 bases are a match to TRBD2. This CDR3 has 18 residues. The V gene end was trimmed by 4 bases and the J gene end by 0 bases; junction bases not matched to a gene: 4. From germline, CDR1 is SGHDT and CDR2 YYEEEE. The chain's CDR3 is CASSRGLAGGSSYNEQFF. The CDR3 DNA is TGTGCCAGCAGCCGGGGACTAGCGGGGGGGAGCTCCTACAATGAGCAGTTCTTC.

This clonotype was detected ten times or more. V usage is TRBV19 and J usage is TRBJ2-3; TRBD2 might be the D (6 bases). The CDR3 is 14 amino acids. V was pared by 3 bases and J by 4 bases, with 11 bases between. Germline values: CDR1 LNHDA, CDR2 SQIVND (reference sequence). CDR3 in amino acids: CASSIGGRSDTQYF. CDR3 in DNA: TGTGCCAGTAGTATCGGGGGTAGGTCAGATACGCAGTATTTT.